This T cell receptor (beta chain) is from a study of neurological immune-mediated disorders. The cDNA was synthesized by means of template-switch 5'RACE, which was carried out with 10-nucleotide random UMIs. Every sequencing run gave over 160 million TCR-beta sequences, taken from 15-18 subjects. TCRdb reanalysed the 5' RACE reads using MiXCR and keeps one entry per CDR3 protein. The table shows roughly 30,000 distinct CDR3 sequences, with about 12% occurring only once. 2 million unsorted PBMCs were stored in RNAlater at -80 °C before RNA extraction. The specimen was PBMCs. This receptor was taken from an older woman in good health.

CDR3 amino acids: CASSQDTQAGGQDTQYF. In DNA form, the CDR3 reads TGTGCCAGCAGCCAAGATACCCAAGCGGGGGGACAAGATACGCAGTATTTT. The V call is TRBV4-2, the J call TRBJ2-3; 9 bases map to TRBD2. This CDR3 region has 17 residues. V dropped 0 bases and J dropped 5; count of bases not matched to a gene: 9. CDR1 LGHNA and CDR2 YNFKEQ come from the germline V gene.